The present T cell receptor beta chain was sequenced within a study of CD8 T cells in Susac syndrome. Whole-study context: Among the sequenced Susac syndrome patients, roughly six had active disease while fewer than 10 were in remission.

The junction had 12 bases not matched to a gene; V was cut back by 10 bases and J by 6 bases. The CDR3 contains 14 residues. Germline V lookup: CDR1 SGDLS, CDR2 YYNGEE. The RNA, 0.5 to 1 ug, was put through reverse transcription using random hexamers. The CDR3 of TCR beta was amplified by immunoSEQ multiplex PCR across 54 Vbeta and 13 Jbeta. TCRdb ran MiXCR on the immunoSEQ multiplex PCR reads and lists one entry per CDR3 protein. The sample carries about 180,000 distinct CDR3 sequences, 90% to 95% recorded once. Sequenced input: CD4+ T cells from PBMCs. The sequence was obtained from a human donor with Susac syndrome. The chain carries TRBV9 and TRBJ2-2; 7 bases line up with TRBD1. The CDR3 DNA reads as TGTGCCTCACGGCAAGGGGGCCACGCCGGGGAGCTGTTTTTT. Protein: CASRQGGHAGELFF. The full variable domain, in which reference TRBV9 and TRBJ2-2 provide the parts outside the CDR3, is DSGVTQTPKHLITATGQRVTLRCSPRSGDLSVYWYQQSLDQGLQFLIQYYNGEERAKGNILERFSAQQFPDLHSELNLSSLELGDSALYFCASRQGGHAGELFFGEGSRLTVL.